This entry describes one T cell receptor (beta chain). This specimen comes from a study of blood T cell repertoires in COVID-19. Produced via immunoSEQ multiplex PCR; TCRdb's table is partial and in-frame only. The sample yields approximately 13,000 clones, roughly 85% seen once. Germline CDR1 is SQVTM and CDR2 is ANQGSEA. This CDR3 contains 14 residues. V was pared by 3 bases and J by 0 bases, with 5 bases of the junction left unmatched. The chain carries TRBV29-1 and TRBJ2-7; 7 nucleotides match TRBD2. The clonotype comes from a woman aged 60-70 years with acute or convalescent COVID-19. Sequenced material: peripheral blood. CDR3 coding DNA: TGCAGCGTTGAGGCTAGCGGACTCTCCTACGAGCAGTACTTC. Translation: CSVEASGLSYEQYF.